These 31 T cell receptor beta chains share one sample of origin, sequenced in a study of identical twins. Each CDR3 protein is one row after TCRdb ran MiXCR on the 5' RACE reads. The sample holds 200,000 to 250,000 distinct CDR3 sequences, 11% to 15% seen once. The specimen sequenced was memory (CD45RO+) T cells sorted from blood. The receptors come from a woman aged 18-29 years in good health.

In DNA form, the CDR3 reads TGTGCCAGCAGCTTAGGCCAATTCCCAGGGGCGCATGCTTTCTTT. Translating it yields CASSLGQFPGAHAFF. The chain couples TRBV7-9 to TRBJ1-1; TRBD1 is a possible D gene (6 bases). CDR3 length: 15 residues. The V end lost 1 base, the J end lost 11 bases, and 20 bases lay between the germline ends. The germline gives CDR1 SEHNR, CDR2 FQNEAQ (reference sequence).

For this clonotype: Its ends do not fully match the called genes, so a read error is possible. This rearrangement joins TRBV6-5 to TRBJ2-7; maybe TRBD2 (5 bases). The CDR3 loop spans 14 amino acids. The germline V gene has CDR1 MNHEY and CDR2 SVGAGI. CDR3 DNA: TGTGCCAGCAGTTACTCGACGGGAACCTACGAGGAGTACTTC. It specifies CASSYSTGTYEEYF.

The V and J genes are TRBV7-2 and TRBJ2-5; no clear D gene. Trimming cost V 5 bases and J 2 bases, with 18 bases left between them. From germline, CDR1 is SGHTA and CDR2 FQGNSA. The CDR3 spans 16 residues. The CDR3 DNA reads as TGTGCCAGCAGCCCCCGCGCGCTAGGTCCTCAAGAGACCCAGTACTTC. It yields the protein CASSPRALGPQETQYF.

This clonotype was observed a few times. The J gene is TRBJ2-5, the V gene TRBV5-1; 11 nucleotides align to TRBD2. V lost 0 bases to trimming and J lost 0 bases; unmatched junction nucleotides: 7. Germline CDR1 reads SGHRS; CDR2 reads YFSETQ. The length of the CDR3 is 18 residues. CDR3 residues: CASSLGLAGGRYQETQYF. Here the CDR3 DNA reads TGCGCCAGCAGCTTGGGGCTAGCGGGGGGCCGGTACCAAGAGACCCAGTACTTC.

The chain's CDR3 is CASSLGAATAAADTQYF. DNA of the CDR3: TGCGCCAGCAGCTTGGGGGCGGCTACCGCAGCCGCAGATACGCAGTATTTT. The V gene is TRBV5-1, the J gene TRBJ2-3; D gene uncertain. Trimming shortened V by 0 bases and J by 4 bases, and 18 bases separated the two germline ends. CDR1 and CDR2 from the germline V gene are SGHRS and YFSETQ. This CDR3 has 17 residues.

This chain links TRBV7-3 with TRBJ2-3; D remains ambiguous. CDR1 and CDR2 from the germline V gene are SGHTA and FQGTGA. Deletions cut 3 bases from V and 3 bases from J, with 10 bases between. This CDR3 comprises 14 residues. In DNA form, the CDR3 reads TGTGCCAGCAGCTTTGGCAGCCTTACAGATACGCAGTATTTT. It specifies CASSFGSLTDTQYF. The full variable domain, its missing parts supplied by reference TRBV7-3 and TRBJ2-3, is GAGVSQTPSNKVTEKGKYVELRCDPISGHTALYWYRQSLGQGPEFLIYFQGTGAADDSGLPNDRFFAVRPEGSVSTLKIQRTERGDSAVYLCASSFGSLTDTQYFGPGTRLTVL.

The chain has TRBV2 and TRBJ2-7; unclear D gene. The CDR3 runs to 11 residues. Germline CDR1 and CDR2: SNHLY and FYNNEI. Deletions cut 6 bases from V and 5 bases from J, with 8 bases between. The chain's CDR3 is CASSRFNEQYF. The CDR3 coding sequence is TGTGCCAGCAGCCGATTTAACGAGCAGTACTTC.

This clonotype was counted once. The rearrangement joins TRBV5-5 to TRBJ2-1; 9 bases align to TRBD2. Germline trimming cut 7 bases from V and 5 bases from J; bases unmatched to any gene: 13. This CDR3 has 16 residues. In germline, CDR1 is SGHKS, CDR2 YYEKEE (reference sequence). The CDR3 DNA reads as TGTGCCAGCTGCTGGGAGGGACTAGCAACTGACAATGAGCAGTTCTTC. Protein product: CASCWEGLATDNEQFF.

This clonotype was recorded a few times. The genes are TRBV19 and TRBJ2-6; D is uncertain. Between the trimmed V and J ends, which lost 4 bases and 0 bases, there was a span of 10 bases. Germline V gene sequence: CDR1 LNHDA, CDR2 SQIVND (reference sequence). The CDR3 covers 16 residues. The CDR3 DNA is TGTGCCAGTAGTACGGCGCCAGCCTCTGGGGCCAACGTCCTGACTTTC. As protein: CASSTAPASGANVLTF.

The chain couples TRBV5-5 to TRBJ1-2; TRBD1 matches at 12 bases. The V segment lost 0 bases and the J segment 4 bases; nucleotides outside the gene matches: 7. The germline gives CDR1 SGHKS, CDR2 YYEKEE (reference sequence). CDR3 size: 17 residues. As DNA, the CDR3 is TGTGCCAGCAGCTTGGCGGGACAGGGGGCGGTAGGCTATGGCTACACCTTC. This codes for CASSLAGQGAVGYGYTF. Complete variable domain (other parts from reference TRBV5-5 and TRBJ1-2): DAGVTQSPTHLIKTRGQQVTLRCSPISGHKSVSWYQQVLGQGPQFIFQYYEKEERGRGNFPDRFSARQFPNYSSELNVNALLLGDSALYLCASSLAGQGAVGYGYTFGSGTRLTVV.

This clonotype was detected a few times. The genes are TRBV2 and TRBJ1-1; D may be TRBD1 (6 bases). In germline, CDR1 is SNHLY, CDR2 FYNNEI. Trimming cost V 6 bases and J 0 bases, with 11 bases left between them. This CDR3 comprises 14 residues. This CDR3 reads CASRETGMNTEAFF. As DNA, the CDR3 is TGTGCCAGCAGGGAAACAGGGATGAACACTGAAGCTTTCTTT.

This clonotype was seen a handful of times. The chain is built from TRBV5-5 and TRBJ1-2, with D unresolved. This CDR3 is 14 amino acids long. The germline gives CDR1 SGHKS, CDR2 YYEKEE (reference sequence). Trimming shortened V by 2 bases and J by 4 bases, and 12 bases separated the two germline ends. The CDR3 is CASSLGHGVYGYTF. For the CDR3, the DNA is TGTGCCAGCAGCTTAGGTCATGGAGTCTATGGCTACACCTTC.

This clonotype was seen a handful of times. The gene calls are TRBV29-1 and TRBJ2-7; D remains ambiguous. The length of the CDR3 is 12 residues. Trimming pared 2 bases from V and 3 bases from J, leaving 8 bases between. Germline V gene sequence: CDR1 SQVTM, CDR2 ANQGSEA. This CDR3 reads CSVENHGYEQYF. The CDR3 nucleotides are TGCAGCGTTGAAAACCACGGCTACGAGCAGTACTTC.

The V and J genes are TRBV7-2 and TRBJ2-3; D not resolved. This CDR3 spans 16 amino acids. Between the trimmed V and J ends, which lost 1 base and 0 bases, there was a span of 11 bases. In germline, CDR1 is SGHTA, CDR2 FQGNSA. The CDR3 is CASSLVAFWSTDTQYF. The CDR3 DNA is TGTGCCAGCAGCTTAGTAGCCTTTTGGAGCACAGATACGCAGTATTTT. Based on the CDR3 plus reference TRBV7-2 and TRBJ2-3, the full variable domain is GAGVSQSPSNKVTEKGKDVELRCDPISGHTALYWYRQSLGQGLEFLIYFQGNSAPDKSGLPSDRFSAERTGGSVSTLTIQRTQQEDSAVYLCASSLVAFWSTDTQYFGPGTRLTVL.

This clonotype was picked up many times. The V and J genes are TRBV12-3 or TRBV12-4 and TRBJ1-1; the D gene is possibly TRBD1 (5 bases). Deletions cut 6 bases from V and 1 base from J, with 12 bases between. This CDR3 is 14 amino acids long. CDR3 sequence reads: CASSQQETNTEAFF. CDR3 DNA: TGTGCCAGCAGCCAACAGGAGACGAACACTGAAGCTTTCTTT.

The genes are TRBV11-2 and TRBJ2-3; D call uncertain. This CDR3 spans 13 amino acids. Trimming took 0 bases from V and 8 from J, leaving 9 bases between them. Looked up from germline, CDR1 is SGHAT and CDR2 is FQNNGV. CDR3 protein: CASSLEPPATQYF. The CDR3 bases are TGTGCCAGCAGCTTAGAACCTCCAGCTACGCAGTATTTT.

The chain recombines TRBV20-1 with TRBJ2-1, with TRBD2 matching over 7 bases. V shed 0 bases, J shed 0 bases, and the junction held 5 bases outside the gene matches. The CDR3 covers 16 residues. Germline CDR1 is DFQATT and CDR2 is SNEGSKA (reference sequence). The CDR3 reads CSARDMGGSSYNEQFF. As DNA, the CDR3 is TGCAGTGCTAGAGATATGGGCGGGAGCTCCTACAATGAGCAGTTCTTC.

This clonotype was seen at least ten times. The gene calls are TRBV7-2 and TRBJ2-2, with 9 bases fitting TRBD2. With V trimmed by 6 bases and J by 3 bases, 5 bases remained unmatched. CDR1 and CDR2 from the germline V gene are SGHTA and FQGNSA. This CDR3 is built from 15 residues. The CDR3 here is CASRLAGGDTGELFF. Written as DNA, the CDR3 is TGTGCCAGCAGATTGGCGGGAGGGGACACCGGGGAGCTGTTTTTT.

The chain couples TRBV7-2 to TRBJ1-1, with 7 bases that match TRBD1. Germline CDR1 SGHTA, CDR2 FQGNSA. J gave up 2 bases and V 2 bases, and 5 bases lay outside the gene matches. The CDR3 spans 15 residues. CDR3 region: CASSLRQGPNTEAFF. For the CDR3, the DNA is TGTGCCAGCAGCTTACGACAGGGCCCCAACACTGAAGCTTTCTTT.

This clonotype came up many times. The V and J genes are TRBV7-2 and TRBJ2-7; 7 bases line up with TRBD2. The CDR3 loop spans 13 amino acids. The germline gives CDR1 SGHTA, CDR2 FQGNSA. J was trimmed by 4 bases and V by 7 bases; bases with no gene match: 7. CDR3 residues: CASTQWGGYEQYF. The DNA for the CDR3 is TGTGCCAGCACCCAATGGGGGGGTTACGAGCAGTACTTC.

This clonotype has at least ten counts. This rearrangement joins TRBV12-3 or TRBV12-4 to TRBJ2-3, with 9 bases that match TRBD2. V shed 6 bases, J shed 2 bases, and the junction held 9 bases outside the gene matches. The CDR3 length is 16 residues. The CDR3 bases are TGTGCCAGCAGCTTTGGGACTAGCCCAATCACAGATACGCAGTATTTT. This encodes CASSFGTSPITDTQYF.

This clonotype has more than one count but fewer than ten. CDR3 bases: TGTGCCAGTAGTATAGGCTTGACTAGCGGGAAAGAGACCCAGTACTTC. It specifies CASSIGLTSGKETQYF. This sequence joins TRBV19 and TRBJ2-5; TRBD2 matches 11 bases. Germline values: CDR1 LNHDA, CDR2 SQIVND (reference sequence). This CDR3 is 16 amino acids long. The V gene end was trimmed by 1 base and the J gene end by 3 bases; junction bases not matched to a gene: 4.

This clonotype was picked up a small number of times. The chain joins TRBV23-1 to TRBJ2-7; 10 bases align to TRBD2. TRBV23-1 belongs to the ORF category, with a function that is uncertain. V lost 4 bases, J lost 3 bases, and 3 bases stayed unmatched. The length of the CDR3 is 14 residues. CDR3 sequence: CASSPLAGLYEQYF. The CDR3 bases are TGCGCCAGCAGTCCACTAGCGGGGCTCTACGAGCAGTACTTC.

At least ten counts were recorded for this clonotype. The V and J genes are TRBV24-1 and TRBJ2-5; 9 bases are shared with TRBD1. This CDR3 has 15 amino acids. Losses at the gene ends were 3 bases for V and 2 bases for J; bases not matched to a gene: 3. Germline V lookup: CDR1 KGHDR, CDR2 SFDVKD. CDR3 nucleotide sequence: TGTGCCACCAGTGATATCGGGACAGGGCAAGAGACCCAGTACTTC. Amino acid sequence: CATSDIGTGQETQYF.

The rearrangement links TRBV12-3 or TRBV12-4 to TRBJ2-5; D could derive from TRBD1 or TRBD2 (5 bases each). The CDR3 is 13 amino acids. V shed 6 bases and J shed 7 bases, with 15 bases lying between them. CDR3 region: CASSGTSDGTQYF. In DNA, the CDR3 is TGTGCCAGCAGCGGGACCTCGGATGGGACCCAGTACTTC.

This clonotype showed up just a few times. This chain connects TRBV18 to TRBJ1-5; 7 bases fit TRBD1. Germline lookup yields CDR1 KGHSH and CDR2 LQKENI. V trimming: 3 bases; J trimming: 6 bases; junction bases outside the gene matches: 8. The CDR3 has 15 residues. CDR3 DNA sequence: TGTGCCAGCTCACCGGAATCGAACAGGGGTCAGCCCCAGCATTTT. This encodes CASSPESNRGQPQHF.

J is TRBJ1-2 and V is TRBV11-3, with D uncertain. The CDR3 spans 12 residues. V dropped 0 bases and J dropped 7 bases, with 6 bases sitting between them. Germline V gene lookup returns CDR1 SGHNT and CDR2 YENEEA. The CDR3 here is CASSLDGVGYTF. In nucleotides, the CDR3 is TGTGCCAGCAGCTTAGACGGGGTTGGCTACACCTTC.

The V call is TRBV5-1, the J call TRBJ2-3, with 12 bases identical to TRBD1. V gave up 4 bases and J gave up 4 bases; unmatched junction bases: 4. This CDR3 spans 15 amino acids. Germline V gives CDR1 SGHRS, CDR2 YFSETQ. For the CDR3, the DNA is TGCGCCAGCAGCCACGGGACAGGGGGCGCAGATACGCAGTATTTT. Translated: CASSHGTGGADTQYF.

This clonotype was observed a few times. The genes are TRBV5-1 and TRBJ1-1, with 8 bases aligning to TRBD1. V was pared by 7 bases and J by 1 base, with 6 bases of the junction left unmatched. Germline assignment: CDR1 SGHRS and CDR2 YFSETQ. This CDR3 region has 14 residues. CDR3 sequence reads: CASLTGTGNTEAFF. CDR3 coding DNA: TGCGCCAGCCTTACTGGGACAGGGAACACTGAAGCTTTCTTT.

J is TRBJ1-1 and V is TRBV11-2; TRBD1 matches at 7 bases. Germline V CDR1 and CDR2: SGHAT, FQNNGV. Trimming removed 5 bases from V and 4 bases from J; junction bases left unmatched: 4. CDR3 length: 13 amino acids. The CDR3 nucleotides are TGTGCCAGCAGCATGAGGACAGGCACTGAAGCTTTCTTT. Protein sequence: CASSMRTGTEAFF.

The chain combines TRBV25-1 with TRBJ2-1, with TRBD2 identical over 13 bases. The J segment lost 9 bases and the V segment lost 2 bases, leaving 4 bases of the junction unmatched. Per the germline V gene, CDR1 is MGHDK and CDR2 is SYGVNS. The CDR3 has 15 residues. The CDR3 sequence is CASSEPTSGRSEQFF. The CDR3 DNA follows: TGTGCCAGCAGTGAACCGACTAGCGGGAGGTCTGAGCAGTTCTTC.